This TCR beta chain appears in the sequencing data of a study of blood T cell repertoires in COVID-19. Study summary: Material from acute and convalescent COVID-19 was sourced from the United States, Italy and Spain.

Measured with immunoSEQ multiplex PCR; TCRdb has only the in-frame clones, and not every one. The sample records about 74,000 clones, approximately 80% being singletons. This CDR3 region has 17 residues. Trimming removed 3 bases from V and 7 bases from J; junction bases left unmatched: 12. CDR1 is LNHDA, CDR2 SQIVND, per germline (reference sequence). The sequence derives from a human donor in a cohort sampled during active COVID-19. Sample: peripheral blood. This chain uses TRBV19 with TRBJ2-1; 10 bases fit TRBD1. The CDR3 DNA reads as TGTGCCAGTAGTATCATAGGTGGACAGGGGGGGGCAAATGAGCAGTTCTTC. Translating it yields CASSIIGGQGGANEQFF.